The 22 T cell receptor beta chains below all came from one sample that was sequenced in a study of cytomegalovirus exposure and HLA in healthy donors. PCR primers comprised 60 Vbeta and 13 Jbeta primers. TCRdb's copy holds only in-frame clones and misses some; the assay was immunoSEQ multiplex PCR. Counted here are a few hundred thousand clones, around 75% occurring once; the ten biggest clones make up 1.8%. The sequenced sample was PBMCs. The receptors here all came from a woman aged 25 to 39 in good health and CMV-seronegative.

V and J are TRBV5-6 and TRBJ2-7, with 10 bases fitting TRBD1. Germline loops: CDR1 SGHDT, CDR2 YYEEEE. Losses at the gene ends were 4 bases for V and 5 bases for J; bases not matched to a gene: 9. The CDR3 covers 15 residues. As DNA, the CDR3 is TGTGCCAGCAGCCCCGGGACAGGGGATGAGAACGAGCAGTACTTC. It specifies CASSPGTGDENEQYF.

The chain employs TRBV6-1 and TRBJ1-2; D gene uncertain. The CDR3 has 13 amino acids. V was shortened by 10 bases and J by 0 bases, with 12 bases between the two germline ends. Germline V CDR1 and CDR2: MNHNS, SASEGT. CDR3 in DNA: TGTGCCACCACGGCGGGAGCTAACTATGGCTACACCTTC. This translates into CATTAGANYGYTF.

This rearrangement joins TRBV15 to TRBJ1-3; maybe TRBD1 (5 bases). Trimming removed 5 bases at V and 2 bases at J, with 7 bases between. CDR3 length equals 13 residues. The germline V gene encodes CDR1 LNHNV and CDR2 YYDKDF (reference sequence). The CDR3 here is CATSWGAGNTIYF. Written as DNA, the CDR3 is TGTGCCACCAGCTGGGGGGCTGGAAACACCATATATTTT.

This clone was recorded a few times. The chain couples TRBV11-2 to TRBJ2-1, with 7 bases lining up with TRBD2. In germline, CDR1 is SGHAT, CDR2 FQNNGV. The length of the CDR3 is 18 residues. Unmatched junction bases numbered 14, after V lost 1 base and J lost 5 bases. CDR3 coding DNA: TGTGCCAGCAGCTTAGTTCCCCGGCGGACTAGACAACACAATGAGCAGTTCTTC. This gives the protein CASSLVPRRTRQHNEQFF.

This clone showed up just a few times. The chain has TRBV2 and TRBJ1-1, with D tentatively TRBD1 (6 bases). This CDR3 is built from 16 residues. V was shortened by 7 bases and J by 1 base, with 19 bases between the two germline ends. The germline gives CDR1 SNHLY, CDR2 FYNNEI. DNA for the CDR3: TGTGCCAGCACGGAGACGCCGGACAGTCCGAACACTGAAGCTTTCTTT. Protein sequence: CASTETPDSPNTEAFF.

V is TRBV29-1 and J is TRBJ2-7, with 10 nucleotides matching TRBD2. Losses at the gene ends were 4 bases for V and 0 bases for J; bases not matched to a gene: 12. CDR1 and CDR2 from the germline V gene are SQVTM and ANQGSEA. This CDR3 comprises 17 residues. Here the CDR3 reads CSVAALAGAPGSYEQYF. CDR3 DNA: TGCAGCGTTGCGGCGCTAGCGGGAGCTCCGGGCTCCTACGAGCAGTACTTC.

The chain couples TRBV2 to TRBJ2-1; 8 bases are a match to TRBD2. CDR1 SNHLY and CDR2 FYNNEI come from the germline V gene. CDR3 length equals 14 residues. V was pared by 1 base and J by 4 bases, with 0 bases of the junction left unmatched. The CDR3 loop reads CASSEGLAYNEQFF. Written as DNA, the CDR3 is TGTGCCAGCAGTGAAGGACTAGCGTACAATGAGCAGTTCTTC.

The rearrangement links TRBV5-1 to TRBJ2-7; D may be TRBD1 (5 bases). CDR3 length: 14 amino acids. Trimming removed 0 bases at V and 3 bases at J, with 10 bases between. Germline V CDR1 and CDR2: SGHRS, YFSETQ. The CDR3 protein is CASSLVAGYYEQYF. The CDR3 DNA follows: TGCGCCAGCAGCTTGGTGGCAGGGTACTACGAGCAGTACTTC.

This clone came up once. The chain recombines TRBV11-2 with TRBJ1-4; perhaps TRBD1 as D (6 bases). Germline loops: CDR1 SGHAT, CDR2 FQNNGV. The CDR3 consists of 16 residues. V lost 5 bases and J lost 6, with 19 bases in between. The CDR3 nucleotides read TGTGCCAGCAGCCAAGGGGACACCGATCCCTATGAAAAACTGTTTTTT. This sequence encodes CASSQGDTDPYEKLFF.

The rearrangement uses TRBV6-6 and TRBJ2-1; 14 nucleotides line up with TRBD2. CDR3 length equals 16 residues. Germline V gene data show CDR1 as MNHNY and CDR2 as SVGAGI (reference sequence). V shed 6 bases and J 4 bases; nucleotides not matched to a gene: 5. CDR3 amino acids: CASRETSGGDYNEQFF. In DNA form, the CDR3 reads TGTGCCAGCAGGGAGACTAGCGGGGGGGATTACAATGAGCAGTTCTTC.

The V call is TRBV30, the J call TRBJ2-1; 15 bases map to TRBD2. CDR3 length: 13 residues. J lost 16 bases, V lost 0 bases, and 4 bases had no gene match. Germline V CDR1 and CDR2: GTSNPN, SVGIG (reference sequence). The CDR3 loop is CAWSVPGLAGGFF. The CDR3 bases are TGTGCCTGGAGTGTGCCGGGACTAGCGGGAGGATTCTTC.

The rearrangement uses TRBV6-1 and TRBJ1-5; 11 positions agree with TRBD1. After removal of 11 bases from V and 10 bases from J, the junction contained 16 bases not matched to a gene. Germline V lookup: CDR1 MNHNS, CDR2 SASEGT. The CDR3 is 15 amino acids. CDR3: CAGGEDRGRGRPQHF. The CDR3 bases are TGTGCCGGGGGTGAGGACAGGGGGCGAGGTAGACCCCAGCATTTT.

The rearrangement uses TRBV14 and TRBJ1-2; D call uncertain. In germline, CDR1 is SGHDN, CDR2 FVKESK. The CDR3 spans 14 residues. V was trimmed by 0 bases and J by 3 bases, leaving 8 bases between them. The CDR3 loop is CASSQDLRDYGYTF. Here the CDR3 DNA reads TGTGCCAGCAGCCAAGATCTTCGGGACTATGGCTACACCTTC.

This chain joins TRBV7-9 and TRBJ2-3; 7 bases fit TRBD2. Germline-derived CDR1 and CDR2 are SEHNR and FQNEAQ (reference sequence). This CDR3 has 16 residues. The ends lost 1 base at V and 5 bases at J; junction bases unmatched: 9. The CDR3 protein is CASSLGVGAGEDTQYF. Written as DNA, the CDR3 is TGTGCCAGCAGCTTAGGAGTTGGCGCGGGAGAAGATACGCAGTATTTT.

The chain has TRBV4-1 and TRBJ1-2; D not certain. Germline assignment: CDR1 MGHRA and CDR2 YSYEKL. The CDR3 covers 14 residues. V was cut by 0 bases and J by 2 bases, with 7 bases left in between. In nucleotides, the CDR3 is TGCGCCAGCAGCCAAGAGGGAGGCAACTATGGCTACACCTTC. Its translation is CASSQEGGNYGYTF.

A word on this clone: A junction boundary mismatches the germline segment, possibly from a read error. This chain connects TRBV4-1 to TRBJ1-1, with D unclear. CDR1 MGHRA and CDR2 YSYEKL come from the germline V gene. The CDR3 consists of 14 residues. CDR3 bases: TGTGCCAGCAGCCAAGGTGGTGGGAGCGCTGAAGCTTTCTTT. It encodes CASSQGGGSAEAFF.

V and J are TRBV6-5 and TRBJ2-7; 7 nucleotides line up with TRBD1. Trimming at V came to 5 bases and at J to 9 bases, leaving 10 bases not matched to a gene. Per germline, CDR1 MNHEY and CDR2 SVGAGI. The CDR3 has 13 amino acids. CDR3 loop: CASSGTGVSRQYF. The CDR3 DNA follows: TGTGCCAGCAGTGGAACAGGGGTTAGCCGGCAGTACTTC.

The chain uses TRBV5-4 and TRBJ1-1, with D perhaps TRBD1 (5 bases). This CDR3 has 15 amino acids. Germline CDR1 and CDR2: SGHNT and YYREEE (reference sequence). V was cut by 0 bases and J by 0 bases, with 9 bases left in between. This chain's CDR3 is CASSLGTGVNTEAFF. CDR3 DNA sequence: TGTGCCAGCAGCTTGGGAACGGGGGTGAACACTGAAGCTTTCTTT.

The chain is built from TRBV21-1 and TRBJ1-5; TRBD1 was called by the table and not checked on the DNA. TRBV21-1 is labeled a pseudogene. There are 17 residues in the CDR3. This CDR3 is CASSKDRVGYQVRPQHF. For the CDR3, the DNA is TGTGCCAGCAGCAAGGACAGGGTAGGCTATCAGGTGAGGCCCCAGCATTTT.

The chain carries TRBV14 and TRBJ2-1; D may be TRBD2 (7 bases). The CDR3 is 17 amino acids. Germline V gene lookup returns CDR1 SGHDN and CDR2 FVKESK. V was clipped by 2 bases and J by 2 bases, with 16 bases between them. CDR3 in amino acids: CASSQRGASGAYNEQFF. The CDR3 nucleotides read TGTGCCAGCAGCCAAAGGGGGGCGAGCGGGGCCTACAATGAGCAGTTCTTC.

A word on this clone: Relative to the germline gene, one junction end is altered; a read error may explain this. The genes are TRBV7-7 and TRBJ2-7, with D perhaps TRBD2 (6 bases). Germline-derived CDR1 and CDR2 are SSHAT and FNYEAQ (reference sequence). This CDR3 comprises 15 residues. CDR3 bases: TGTGCTAGCAGCTTAGCGGACGGGAGCTCCTACGAGCAGTACTTC. Its protein product is CASSLADGSSYEQYF.

The rearrangement uses TRBV12-5 and TRBJ2-4; TRBD1 might be the D (5 bases). The CDR3 runs to 15 residues. V was shortened by 6 bases and J by 2 bases, with 14 bases between the two germline ends. Germline CDR1 is LGHNT and CDR2 is FRNRAP. CDR3 sequence reads: CASGSAQGSKNIQYF. The CDR3, as DNA: TGTGCTAGTGGCTCCGCCCAGGGATCCAAAAACATTCAGTACTTC. The full variable domain, its missing parts supplied by reference TRBV12-5 and TRBJ2-4, is DARVTQTPRHKVTEMGQEVTMRCQPILGHNTVFWYRQTMMQGLELLAYFRNRAPLDDSGMPKDRFSAEMPDATLATLKIQPSEPRDSAVYFCASGSAQGSKNIQYFGAGTRLSVL.